This T cell receptor beta chain was identified in a study of T cell repertoires in cytomegalovirus infection. TCRdb redid the calling of the reads with MiXCR, one entry per CDR3 protein. Here the sample spans 550,000 to 850,000 distinct CDR3 sequences, around a third being singletons. As concerns this clonotype: No antigen is known for it.

This sequence was found in a human donor in good health (CMV status not recorded). Some clones in this sample may be carry-over from other donors' samples. Sequencing used cultured PBMCs, obtained from culture after CMV antigen stimulation.

The CDR3 region has the DNA TGTGCCAGCAGTTTACGGGTTGCGGGGGGCTCCTACGAGCAGTACTTC. This codes for CASSLRVAGGSYEQYF. The J gene is TRBJ2-7, the V gene TRBV6-6, with TRBD2 identical over 8 bases. The germline gives CDR1 MNHNY, CDR2 SVGAGI (reference sequence). The CDR3 covers 16 residues. The junction had 8 bases not matched to a gene; V was cut back by 4 bases and J by 0 bases.